This T cell receptor beta chain was obtained from a study of OX40 agonist ivuxolimab in advanced cancers. V shed 4 bases and J 7 bases; nucleotides not matched to a gene: 11. Germline-derived CDR1 and CDR2 are SGHDT and YYEEEE. The CDR3 covers 15 residues. The repertoire was sequenced with immunoSEQ multiplex PCR; TCRdb's copy has only in-frame clones and lacks some. The profile shows tens of thousands of clones, roughly 84% of them singletons. Sequenced material: CD4+ or CD8+ T cells sorted from blood, taken in a trial of the OX40 agonist ivuxolimab. This clonotype originated in an adult with an advanced solid tumor such as melanoma, head and neck, liver or kidney cancer. The genes are TRBV5-6 and TRBJ1-2; 9 bases are a match to TRBD1. This CDR3 is CASSIIQGQGIGYTF. CDR3 coding DNA: TGTGCCAGCAGCATAATCCAAGGACAGGGGATTGGCTACACCTTC.